A single sample is the source of the 10 T cell receptor beta chains below, sequenced in a study of blood T cell repertoires in COVID-19. Method: immunoSEQ multiplex PCR; TCRdb's copy keeps in-frame clones and lacks some. The repertoire includes about 260,000 clones, 85% to 90% of them detected once, and 0.87% sits in the top ten. The sample was PBMCs or T cells enriched from blood (not recorded which). These receptors were taken from a man aged 50-59 years who had been exposed to COVID-19.

The chain uses TRBV5-6 and TRBJ2-7; maybe TRBD2 (7 bases). Trimming took 4 bases from V and 2 from J, leaving 19 bases between them. The CDR3 sequence is 16 residues long. Germline V lookup: CDR1 SGHDT, CDR2 YYEEEE. CDR3 DNA sequence: TGTGCCAGCAGCCCGAGAGGGGGGGGCGCCCCCTACGAGCAGTACTTC. Protein product: CASSPRGGGAPYEQYF.

J is TRBJ1-5 and V is TRBV19, with TRBD1 matching 8 bases. CDR1 is LNHDA, CDR2 SQIVND, per germline (reference sequence). This CDR3 region has 14 residues. Trimming at V came to 5 bases and at J to 7 bases, leaving 7 bases not matched to a gene. The CDR3 loop is CASSFRQGLQPQHF. CDR3 bases: TGTGCCAGTAGTTTCCGACAGGGGTTACAGCCCCAGCATTTT.

This clone was seen just once. This chain joins TRBV29-1 and TRBJ2-1, with 7 bases aligning to TRBD1. The junction had 16 bases not matched to a gene; V was cut back by 7 bases and J by 7 bases. Looked up from germline, CDR1 is SQVTM and CDR2 is ANQGSEA. The CDR3 loop spans 15 amino acids. For the CDR3, the DNA is TGCAGCGCCCCGAAGTACAGGGGCCAGGCGAATGAGCAGTTCTTC. Residues: CSAPKYRGQANEQFF.

The chain employs TRBV27 and TRBJ1-5; D may be TRBD1 (6 bases). Germline V gene data show CDR1 as MNHEY and CDR2 as SMNVEV (reference sequence). The CDR3 is 15 amino acids. V was pared by 0 bases and J by 4 bases, with 10 bases between. This CDR3 is CASSLSGGPNQPQHF. CDR3 nucleotides: TGTGCCAGCAGTTTATCCGGGGGGCCGAATCAGCCCCAGCATTTT.

This clone came up a few times. The gene calls are TRBV29-1 and TRBJ2-1; D is unresolved. CDR1 and CDR2 (germline): SQVTM, ANQGSEA. The CDR3 contains 11 residues. The V gene lost 8 bases and the J gene lost 4 bases, with 9 bases spanning the gap. The CDR3 is CSCSHYNEQFF. CDR3 coding DNA: TGCAGCTGTAGCCATTACAATGAGCAGTTCTTC.

A single count supports this clone. The chain is built from TRBV3-1 (or the pseudogene TRBV3-2) and TRBJ1-2; 8 bases fit TRBD1. CDR3 length: 17 residues. CDR1 LGHDT and CDR2 YNNKEL come from the germline V gene (reference sequence). V trimming: 4 bases; J trimming: 4 bases; junction bases outside the gene matches: 14. CDR3 sequence reads: CASSLRGQGALVYGYTF. The CDR3 DNA is TGTGCCAGCAGCCTCAGGGGGCAGGGGGCTCTGGTCTATGGCTACACCTTC.

CDR3 sequence (DNA): TGCGCCAGCAGCCAAAACTTAGCGGGAGGGACACCAGATACGCAGTATTTT. It specifies CASSQNLAGGTPDTQYF. The gene calls are TRBV4-1 and TRBJ2-3, with 11 bases identical to TRBD2. Germline CDR1 is MGHRA and CDR2 is YSYEKL. V dropped 2 bases and J dropped 4; count of bases not matched to a gene: 8. The CDR3 runs 17 residues.

V and J are TRBV6-5 and TRBJ1-4; D is ambiguous. The CDR3 sequence is 13 residues long. Trimming cost V 5 bases and J 7 bases, with 11 bases left between them. Germline assignment: CDR1 MNHEY and CDR2 SVGAGI. The CDR3 nucleotides read TGTGCCAGCAGTCCACGAGAGGGTGAAAAACTGTTTTTT. This encodes CASSPREGEKLFF.

This rearrangement joins TRBV9 to TRBJ2-7; 11 bases map to TRBD2. There are 15 residues in the CDR3. Germline lookup yields CDR1 SGDLS and CDR2 YYNGEE. V shed 0 bases, J shed 3 bases, and the junction held 2 bases outside the gene matches. The CDR3 region is CASSVGTSGFYEQYF. CDR3 DNA: TGTGCCAGCAGCGTAGGGACTAGCGGGTTCTACGAGCAGTACTTC.

V usage is TRBV11-3 and J usage is TRBJ2-3, with TRBD2 identical over 11 bases. The CDR3 has 16 amino acids. The germline CDR1 and CDR2 sequences are SGHNT and YENEEA. Losses at the gene ends were 5 bases for V and 2 bases for J; bases not matched to a gene: 6. CDR3 residues: CASSPGTSGYTDTQYF. CDR3 DNA sequence: TGTGCCAGCAGCCCGGGGACTAGCGGCTACACAGATACGCAGTATTTT.